This T cell receptor beta chain was recovered during a study of blood T cell repertoires in COVID-19 (dated by TCRdb to about 2020). Notes on the research overall: Samples covering the acute and convalescent phases of COVID-19 were provided by collaborators in the United States, Italy and Spain. The material from the prospective study consisted of cDNA or gDNA derived from T cells, B-cell-depleted T cells, or PBMCs. Subjects who had been exposed to COVID-19, were actively infected with it, or had recovered from it provided the deeply sampled blood TCRbeta repertoires that made up the dataset. The repertoires were made available in a free public database intended to serve as a resource for research on the immune response to SARS-CoV-2. The samples were drawn from two sources: the first 160 participants of the ongoing ImmuneRACE study, and 1,200 or so subjects contributed by 6 global collaborators. Nearly every sample came with metadata listing a de-identified subject ID, COVID-19 status, age in years and sex. Where HLA class I and class II types were available, the types were taken from metadata supplied by the sample provider, not from assay-based typing.

TCRbeta CDR3 regions were amplified from genomic DNA using the immunoSEQ Assay, a bias-controlled multiplex PCR. The authors processed their data as follows. The number of nucleated cells in each sample was estimated from the amplification of reference gene primers within the assay. Sequence reads were collapsed and filtered to measure the absolute abundance of every unique TCRbeta CDR3 rearrangement. Productive Simpson clonality was computed per sample as the square root of Simpson's diversity index over productive rearrangements. Entries here come from immuneACCESS through TCRdb and include only in-frame sequences with V and J called. Some clones fail to appear in such tables; in the studies checked, an unresolved V gene covers under half of the shortfall, and the cause of the remainder is unknown. The D gene and trimming were derived from the DNA, and the V and J assignments and clone size from that table. Recorded for this sample are roughly 280,000 clones; around 89% of them occurred a single time. About 4% of the sample rests with the top ten.

The V end loses 0 bases and the J end loses 5 bases, and a stretch of 10 bases separates them. Inclusive of the bounding cysteine and phenylalanine, the CDR3 is 14 residues long. The retained sequence is limited to the CDR3, 42 bases, with the frame set at the first base. The germline V gene gives CDR1 as SGHRS and CDR2 as YFSETQ. Results the study describes overall, beyond this receptor: How much clinical and demographic metadata was included differed by source and by participant, and the metadata was provided uncurated.

Participants in the prospective study were aged roughly 18 to 95 years, lived in 24 United States geographic areas, and enrolled through a virtual design. In the prospective study, participants were assigned to cohorts based on the clinical history participants reported in a screening survey and a study questionnaire. Mobile phlebotomists in the prospective study collected whole blood, serum and a nasopharyngeal or oropharyngeal swab from every participant. Participants in the prospective study had the option to provide additional blood draws and questionnaires over a 2-month period. Blood samples from the prospective study were shipped frozen or at room temperature prior to DNA extraction. Notes on this clone: Which antigen it targets is not known. No quality values exist for individual bases; no much larger clone is one base distant.

Recombination linked TRBV5-1 to TRBJ2-3, with the D gene not confidently named. The sequenced material came from PBMCs or T cells enriched from blood (not recorded which). This TCR derives from a woman between 25 and 40 years old with acute COVID-19. In nucleotide form, the sequence is TGCGCCAGCAGCTTGGGGCTAGTTGAAGATACGCAGTATTTT. Its protein product is CASSLGLVEDTQYF. The CDR3, completed at both ends by the reference TRBV5-1 and TRBJ2-3 genes, gives the full variable domain KAGVTQTPRYLIKTRGQQVTLSCSPISGHRSVSWYQQTPGQGLQFLFEYFSETQRNKGNFPGRFSGRQFSNSRSEMNVSTLELGDSALYLCASSLGLVEDTQYFGPGTRLTVL.